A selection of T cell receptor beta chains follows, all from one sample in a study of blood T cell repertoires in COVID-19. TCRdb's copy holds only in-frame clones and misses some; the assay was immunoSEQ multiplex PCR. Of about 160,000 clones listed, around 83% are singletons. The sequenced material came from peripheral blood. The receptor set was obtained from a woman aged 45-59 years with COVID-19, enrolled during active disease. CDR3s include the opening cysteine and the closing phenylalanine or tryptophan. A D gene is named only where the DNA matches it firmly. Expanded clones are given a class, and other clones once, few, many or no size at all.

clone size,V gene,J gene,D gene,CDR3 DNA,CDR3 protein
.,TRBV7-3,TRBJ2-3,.,TGTGCCAGCAGCTTAATGGGGGCATCAGATACGCAGTATTTT,CASSLMGASDTQYF
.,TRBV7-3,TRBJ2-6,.,TGTGCCAGCAGCGGTCCACTGCTCTCTGGGGCCAACGTCCTGACTTTC,CASSGPLLSGANVLTF
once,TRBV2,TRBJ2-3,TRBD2,TGTGCCAGCAGGGGAGCGGGGGGCCGCACAGATACGCAGTATTTT,CASRGAGGRTDTQYF
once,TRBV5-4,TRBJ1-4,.,TGTGCCAGCAGCCCTGGACAGCTTAATGAAAAACTGTTTTTT,CASSPGQLNEKLFF
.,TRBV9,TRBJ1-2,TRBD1,TGTGCCAGCAGCGCAGGACAGGGGACAAACTATGGCTACACCTTC,CASSAGQGTNYGYTF
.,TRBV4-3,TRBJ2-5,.,TGCGCCAGCAGCCAAGATCTCTTGGCCCAAGAGACCCAGTACTTC,CASSQDLLAQETQYF
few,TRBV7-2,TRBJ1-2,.,TGTGCCAGCAGCTTGGGCCAAACCCCTAACTATGGCTACACCTTC,CASSLGQTPNYGYTF
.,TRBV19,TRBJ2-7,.,TGTGCCAGTAGCGGCAGGGGAAGCTCCTACGAGCAGTACTTC,CASSGRGSSYEQYF
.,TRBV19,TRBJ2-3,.,TGTGCCAGTAGTATTACCGGGGTTGCAGATACGCAGTATTTT,CASSITGVADTQYF
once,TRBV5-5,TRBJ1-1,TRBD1,TGTGCCAGCAGTAGGCGACAGGGGGTTAACACTGAAGCTTTCTTT,CASSRRQGVNTEAFF
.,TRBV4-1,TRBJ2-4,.,TGCGCCAGCAGCCAAGAAGGCAGGTCGGGGAACATTCAGTACTTC,CASSQEGRSGNIQYF
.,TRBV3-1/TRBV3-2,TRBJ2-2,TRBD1,TGTGCCAGCAGCCGGACAGGGGGCCGACCCGGGGAGCTGTTTTTT,CASSRTGGRPGELFF
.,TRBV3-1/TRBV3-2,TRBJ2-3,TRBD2,TGTGCCAGCAGCCAAACTAGCGGGCGGACTAGCACAGATACGCAGTATTTT,CASSQTSGRTSTDTQYF
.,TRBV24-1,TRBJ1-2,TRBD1,TGTGCCACCAGTGGGGACAGGGAGCCCTATGGCTACACCTTC,CATSGDREPYGYTF
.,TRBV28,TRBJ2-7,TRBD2,TGTGCCAGCACCGAACCGGGACTAGCGGGGGGGCACGAGCAGTACTTC,CASTEPGLAGGHEQYF
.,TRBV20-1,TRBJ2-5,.,TGCAGTGCTAGAGATCTGGAGACCCAGTACTTC,CSARDLETQYF
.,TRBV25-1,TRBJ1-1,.,TGTGCCAGCAGTGTCACAGGGATGGTTGAAGCTTTCTTT,CASSVTGMVEAFF
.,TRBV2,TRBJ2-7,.,TGTGCCAGCAGGATATTGGAAGGGGGCTACGAGCAGTACTTC,CASRILEGGYEQYF
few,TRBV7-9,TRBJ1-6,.,TGTGCCAGCAGCTTGGGCAGGGATAATTCACCCCTCCACTTT,CASSLGRDNSPLHF
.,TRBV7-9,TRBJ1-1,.,TGTGCCAGCAGCCTCCTCGCCGGAGAAACTGAAGCTTTCTTT,CASSLLAGETEAFF
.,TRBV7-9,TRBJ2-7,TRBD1,TGTGCCAGCAGCTCCGACAGGGGTGACTCCTACGAGCAGTACTTC,CASSSDRGDSYEQYF
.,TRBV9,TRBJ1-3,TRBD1,TGTGCCAGCAGCCCGGGACAGATAGACTCTGGAAACACCATATATTTT,CASSPGQIDSGNTIYF
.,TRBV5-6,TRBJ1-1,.,TGTGCCAGCAGCTTGGCCCAGGGGAAGAACACTGAAGCTTTCTTT,CASSLAQGKNTEAFF
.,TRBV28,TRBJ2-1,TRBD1,TGTGCCAGCAGTTCCTTCGTCCGGACAGGGAGGTTAGGTGAGCAGTTCTTC,CASSSFVRTGRLGEQFF
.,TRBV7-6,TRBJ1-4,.,TGTGCCAGCAGCTTAGCTCCCACAGCAACTAATGAAAAACTGTTTTTT,CASSLAPTATNEKLFF
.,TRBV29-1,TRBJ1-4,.,TGCAGCGTTGGAGGGGAGGCTGAAAAACTGTTTTTT,CSVGGEAEKLFF
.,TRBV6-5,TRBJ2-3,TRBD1,TGTGCCAGCAGACCCGGGACAGGGTTACATACGCAGTATTTT,CASRPGTGLHTQYF
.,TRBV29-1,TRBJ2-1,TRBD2,TGCAGCGTTGACGGGACTAGCTCCTACAATGAGCAGTTCTTC,CSVDGTSSYNEQFF
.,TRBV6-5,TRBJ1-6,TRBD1,TGTGCCAGCAGTTACACCCCGGGACAGGGAATATCACCCCTCCACTTT,CASSYTPGQGISPLHF
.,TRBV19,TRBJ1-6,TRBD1,TGTGCCAGTAGTATAGACAGGGGGAATTCACCCCTCCACTTT,CASSIDRGNSPLHF
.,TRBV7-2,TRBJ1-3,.,TGTGCCAGCAGCTCACAGGGTCGCAACACCATATATTTT,CASSSQGRNTIYF
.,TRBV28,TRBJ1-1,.,TGTGCCAGCAGTCTCGCTAAGACCGGGACTGAAGCTTTCTTT,CASSLAKTGTEAFF
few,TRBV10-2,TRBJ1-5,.,TGCGCCAGCAGTGAGTCTAGGGAGGGCAATCAGCCCCAGCATTTT,CASSESREGNQPQHF
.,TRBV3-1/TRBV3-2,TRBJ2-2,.,TGTGCCAGCAGCCAAGGCGTCGCCGGGGAGCTGTTTTTT,CASSQGVAGELFF
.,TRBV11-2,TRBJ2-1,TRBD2,TGTGCCAGCAGCTTAGTGTTTAGCGGGGGGCACAATGAGCAGTTCTTC,CASSLVFSGGHNEQFF